Sequencing of this T cell receptor (beta chain) was carried out in a study of CD8 T cells in Susac syndrome. Study-wide results and caveats: TCR sequencing and HLA analysis covered a relatively small number of individuals.

TCR beta sequencing was performed on blood CD8+ and CD4+ T cells. To note about this clonotype: Its antigen is as yet unknown.

V was pared by 4 bases and J by 1 base, with 11 bases between. The CDR3 contains 14 residues. Germline V lookup: CDR1 SGHKS, CDR2 YYEKEE (reference sequence). cDNA came from about 0.5 to 1 ug RNA primed by random hexamers. TCRdb recomputed calls from the immunoSEQ multiplex PCR reads with MiXCR, one row per CDR3 protein. The table shows under 200,000 distinct CDR3 sequences, with 85% to 95% occurring only once. Sequencing used CD8+ T cells from PBMCs. J is TRBJ1-1 and V is TRBV5-5, with a weak D call TRBD1 (5 bases). The TCR originated in a human donor with multiple sclerosis. CDR3 sequence: CASSPSGGNTEAFF. In DNA form, the CDR3 reads TGTGCCAGCAGCCCCAGTGGGGGGAACACTGAAGCTTTCTTT.